Listed below are T cell receptor beta chains from one sample, sequenced in a study of Ad26.COV2.S vaccination and SARS-CoV-2 variants. Assay used: immunoSEQ multiplex PCR; TCRdb lists only in-frame clones, some missing. This table has roughly 400,000 clones, less than 95% appearing once. The input for sequencing was peripheral blood, taken in a trial of Ad26.COV2.S vaccine versus placebo. The source is a person aged 18-65 years who received the Ad26.COV2.S COVID-19 vaccine or a placebo. The CDR3 runs from the conserved cysteine through the conserved F or W. Fields, in order: clone size, D gene, V gene, J gene, CDR3 protein, CDR3 DNA. The D gene is left open where the match is weak. Not every row has a clone size; where given, it reads once, few, many or a size class.

NA	TRBD2	TRBV7-2	TRBJ2-7	CASSFFGTTLSSYEQYF	TGTGCCAGCAGCTTTTTCGGGACTACCCTATCCTCCTACGAGCAGTACTTC
NA	TRBD2	TRBV7-9	TRBJ2-7	CASSSGTSGRLYEQYF	TGTGCCAGCAGTTCCGGGACTAGCGGGAGACTCTACGAGCAGTACTTC
NA	TRBD1	TRBV11-2	TRBJ2-3	CASSSRPAGTGFLADTQYF	TGTGCCAGCAGCTCTAGGCCCGCCGGGACAGGGTTTTTAGCAGATACGCAGTATTTT
NA	TRBD2	TRBV27	TRBJ2-7	CASSLAPGLAGTYEQYF	TGTGCCAGCAGTTTGGCCCCCGGTCTAGCGGGTACCTACGAGCAGTACTTC
NA	TRBD2	TRBV19	TRBJ2-1	CASSMTSGMAYNEQFF	TGTGCCAGTAGTATGACTAGCGGGATGGCGTACAATGAGCAGTTCTTC
NA	TRBD1	TRBV2	TRBJ1-6	CASSRDRGNSPLHF	TGTGCCAGCAGTCGGGACAGGGGTAATTCACCCCTCCACTTT
NA	NA	TRBV29-1	TRBJ2-7	CSVIVRRSPYEQYF	TGCAGCGTTATAGTAAGGAGGAGCCCCTACGAGCAGTACTTC
NA	NA	TRBV15	TRBJ2-1	CATSRDGRQLNEQFF	TGTGCCACCAGCAGAGATGGGCGGCAGCTCAATGAGCAGTTCTTC
NA	TRBD2	TRBV5-8	TRBJ2-7	CASSPGTRILNEQYF	TGTGCCAGCAGCCCCGGGACTAGAATACTTAACGAGCAGTACTTC
NA	TRBD2	TRBV11-2	TRBJ2-5	CASSLDLPSGQETQYF	TGTGCCAGCAGCTTAGATCTCCCTAGCGGTCAAGAGACCCAGTACTTC
once	TRBD1	TRBV7-3	TRBJ2-1	CASSPLGTGAINEQFF	TGTGCCAGCAGCCCCTTAGGGACAGGGGCGATCAATGAGCAGTTCTTC
NA	NA	TRBV28	TRBJ2-1	CASSLTGVAYNEQFF	TGTGCCAGCAGTTTAACGGGAGTTGCCTACAATGAGCAGTTCTTC
NA	NA	TRBV29-1	TRBJ2-5	CSVVVVETQYF	TGCAGCGTTGTAGTGGTCGAGACCCAGTACTTC
NA	NA	TRBV5-1	TRBJ1-4	CASSLEAANEKLFF	TGCGCCAGCAGCTTGGAGGCAGCAAATGAAAAACTGTTTTTT
NA	NA	TRBV19	TRBJ1-1	CASSILGGNTEAFF	TGTGCCAGTAGTATCTTGGGGGGGAACACTGAAGCTTTCTTT
NA	TRBD2	TRBV6-6	TRBJ2-2	CASSPPGAGGPTGELFF	TGTGCCAGCAGTCCACCCGGGGCGGGAGGGCCCACCGGGGAGCTGTTTTTT
NA	TRBD2	TRBV5-1	TRBJ2-2	CASSLLAGEITGELFF	TGCGCCAGCAGCCTACTAGCGGGAGAGATCACCGGGGAGCTGTTTTTT
NA	TRBD1	TRBV5-6	TRBJ1-5	CASSTRQGAHGQPQHF	TGTGCCAGCAGCACAAGACAGGGGGCGCACGGTCAGCCCCAGCATTTT
NA	NA	TRBV2	TRBJ2-7	CASSGVAGDGEQYF	TGTGCCAGCAGTGGGGTCGCAGGAGATGGCGAGCAGTACTTC
NA	NA	TRBV11-3	TRBJ2-7	CASTAQIWEQYF	TGTGCCAGCACCGCACAGATCTGGGAGCAGTACTTC
few	NA	TRBV6-5	TRBJ2-5	CASRVQETQYF	TGTGCCAGCAGGGTCCAAGAGACCCAGTACTTC
once	NA	TRBV28	TRBJ2-7	CASSTPGAANYEQYF	TGTGCCAGCAGTACCCCCGGGGCGGCGAACTACGAGCAGTACTTC
NA	NA	TRBV6-1	TRBJ2-3	CASSALSGRHTDTQYF	TGTGCCAGCAGTGCTCTTAGCGGTAGGCACACAGATACGCAGTATTTT
NA	TRBD2	TRBV29-1	TRBJ2-7	CSVAFLTGLAVMEQYF	TGCAGCGTTGCTTTTTTGACGGGACTAGCGGTCATGGAGCAGTACTTC
NA	NA	TRBV11-1	TRBJ1-1	CASSSGTRNTEAFF	TGTGCCAGCAGCTCCGGGACACGGAACACTGAAGCTTTCTTT
NA	TRBD2	TRBV5-5	TRBJ2-3	CASSLGGLAGNRDTQYF	TGTGCCAGCAGCTTGGGGGGACTAGCGGGAAATAGAGATACGCAGTATTTT